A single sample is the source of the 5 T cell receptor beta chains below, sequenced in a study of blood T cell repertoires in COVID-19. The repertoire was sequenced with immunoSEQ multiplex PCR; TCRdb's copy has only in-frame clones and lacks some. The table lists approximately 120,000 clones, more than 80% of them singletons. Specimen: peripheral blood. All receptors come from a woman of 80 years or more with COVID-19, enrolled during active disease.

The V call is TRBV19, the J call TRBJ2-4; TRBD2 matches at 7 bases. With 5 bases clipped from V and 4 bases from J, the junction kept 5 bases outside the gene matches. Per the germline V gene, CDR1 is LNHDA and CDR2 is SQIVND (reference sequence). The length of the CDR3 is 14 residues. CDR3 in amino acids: CASSSGGGKNIQYF. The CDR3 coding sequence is TGTGCCAGTAGTTCGGGGGGAGGAAAAAACATTCAGTACTTC.

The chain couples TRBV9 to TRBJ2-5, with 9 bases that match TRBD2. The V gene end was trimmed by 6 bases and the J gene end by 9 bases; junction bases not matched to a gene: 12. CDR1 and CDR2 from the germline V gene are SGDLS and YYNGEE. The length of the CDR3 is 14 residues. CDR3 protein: CASNRAAGGPAQYF. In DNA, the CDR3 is TGTGCCAGCAATCGTGCGGCGGGAGGGCCGGCCCAGTACTTC. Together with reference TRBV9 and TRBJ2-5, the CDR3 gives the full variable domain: DSGVTQTPKHLITATGQRVTLRCSPRSGDLSVYWYQQSLDQGLQFLIQYYNGEERAKGNILERFSAQQFPDLHSELNLSSLELGDSALYFCASNRAAGGPAQYFGPGTRLLVL.

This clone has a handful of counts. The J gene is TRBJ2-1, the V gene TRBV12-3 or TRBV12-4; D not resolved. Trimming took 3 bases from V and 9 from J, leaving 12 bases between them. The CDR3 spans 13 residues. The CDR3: CASSLLSVVEQFF. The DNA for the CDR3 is TGTGCCAGCAGTTTGTTGTCAGTCGTTGAGCAGTTCTTC.

The CDR3 nucleotides read TGTGCCAGCAGAGCAGGTAATACCTACGAGCAGTACTTC. Translating gives CASRAGNTYEQYF. The V gene is TRBV11-1, the J gene TRBJ2-7; no firm D call. The CDR3 length is 13 residues. Between the trimmed V and J ends, which lost 6 bases and 2 bases, there was a span of 11 bases. The germline CDR1 and CDR2 sequences are SGHAT and FQDESV (reference sequence). Full variable domain (outside the CDR3, taken from reference TRBV11-1 and TRBJ2-7): EAEVAQSPRYKITEKSQAVAFWCDPISGHATLYWYRQILGQGPELLVQFQDESVVDDSQLPKDRFSAERLKGVDSTLKIQPAELGDSAMYLCASRAGNTYEQYFGPGTRLTVT.

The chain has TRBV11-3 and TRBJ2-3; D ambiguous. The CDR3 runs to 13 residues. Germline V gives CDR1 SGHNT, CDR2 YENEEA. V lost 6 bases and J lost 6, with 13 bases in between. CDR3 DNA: TGTGCCAGCAGTACTCGGGTCATGGATACGCAGTATTTT. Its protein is CASSTRVMDTQYF.